These 18 T cell receptor beta chains were all obtained from the same sample, sequenced in a study of shared T cell receptors in the human thymus. The assay was immunoSEQ multiplex PCR, and TCRdb's table has in-frame clones only and misses some. Altogether roughly 550,000 clones are present, 75% to 85% being singletons, with the ten largest covering less than 0.015%. A further study also used this sample, focusing on human thymus T cells.

Sequencing was done on a sample of thymocytes. These receptors originate from a boy in the first two years of life with a congenital heart defect.

CDR3 in amino acids: CASSARLAGGPDTQYF. As DNA, the CDR3 is TGTGCCAGCAGCGCAAGACTAGCGGGAGGGCCGGATACGCAGTATTTT. The chain uses TRBV2 and TRBJ2-3; 14 bases map to TRBD2. The CDR3 spans 16 residues. CDR1 and CDR2 from the germline V gene are SNHLY and FYNNEI. V lost 6 bases to trimming and J lost 6 bases; unmatched junction nucleotides: 8.

The J gene is TRBJ2-7, the V gene TRBV6-1; D ambiguous. Germline V gene sequence: CDR1 MNHNS, CDR2 SASEGT. The V and J ends lost 2 bases and 4 bases respectively, with 18 bases between them. The CDR3 contains 16 residues. DNA of the CDR3: TGTGCCAGCAGTGAACCCACAAACCCCGTTTTTTACGAGCAGTACTTC. Amino acid sequence: CASSEPTNPVFYEQYF.

The chain recombines TRBV11-3 with TRBJ2-1; 10 bases are a match to TRBD2. V gave up 5 bases and J gave up 7 bases; unmatched junction bases: 11. Germline lookup yields CDR1 SGHNT and CDR2 YENEEA. The CDR3 runs to 16 residues. In DNA form, the CDR3 reads TGTGCCAGCAGCCCACCGGGACTAGCGAGCCTAAATGAGCAGTTCTTC. It codes for CASSPPGLASLNEQFF.

The rearrangement links TRBV30 to TRBJ1-3; no clear D gene. Germline V lookup: CDR1 GTSNPN, CDR2 SVGIG (reference sequence). V was trimmed by 0 bases and J by 0 bases, leaving 9 bases between them. The CDR3 loop spans 15 amino acids. The CDR3 protein is CAWSVAVPSGNTIYF. CDR3 coding DNA: TGTGCCTGGAGTGTGGCGGTTCCCTCTGGAAACACCATATATTTT.

The rearrangement uses TRBV27 and TRBJ2-1; the match to TRBD2 covers 10 bases. CDR3 length: 14 amino acids. Per the germline V gene, CDR1 is MNHEY and CDR2 is SMNVEV (reference sequence). J lost 8 bases, V lost 6 bases, and 7 bases had no gene match. The CDR3 loop reads CASSPPSGSDEQFF. The CDR3, as DNA: TGTGCCAGCAGCCCTCCTAGCGGGAGCGATGAGCAGTTCTTC.

The chain links TRBV19 to TRBJ2-2; TRBD2 is a possible D gene (5 bases). Germline assignment: CDR1 LNHDA and CDR2 SQIVND (reference sequence). The V end lost 4 bases, the J end lost 7 bases, and 13 bases lay between the germline ends. This CDR3 contains 14 residues. CDR3 in amino acids: CASSTPPGFGELFF. CDR3 coding DNA: TGTGCCAGTAGTACCCCCCCGGGGTTCGGGGAGCTGTTTTTT. The full variable domain, completed using reference TRBV19 and TRBJ2-2, is DGGITQSPKYLFRKEGQNVTLSCEQNLNHDAMYWYRQDPGQGLRLIYYSQIVNDFQKGDIAEGYSVSREKKESFPLTVTSAQKNPTAFYLCASSTPPGFGELFFGEGSRLTVL.

The V gene is TRBV5-6, the J gene TRBJ2-1; tentative D call: TRBD2 (6 bases). V was trimmed by 0 bases and J by 6 bases, leaving 25 bases between them. The CDR3 totals 19 residues. The germline V gene encodes CDR1 SGHDT and CDR2 YYEEEE. CDR3 in amino acids: CASSLGSQRGGRDPNEQFF. For the CDR3, the DNA is TGTGCCAGCAGCTTGGGGTCCCAACGCGGAGGGAGAGACCCCAATGAGCAGTTCTTC.

Regarding this clone: Likely a read error: the CDR3 ends without its conserved phenylalanine or tryptophan. The DNA is omitted, as the CDR3 cannot be located on it reliably, and the CDR3 follows TCRdb's listing. The chain combines TRBV15 with TRBJ1-2; the table's TRBD1 call for D was not verified on the DNA. Germline assignment: CDR1 LNHNV and CDR2 YYDKDF (reference sequence). With termini counted, the CDR3 has 12 amino acids. CDR3 sequence reads: CATSRDFIGGVL.

J is TRBJ2-1 and V is TRBV4-3; 14 bases map to TRBD2. Germline V gives CDR1 LGHNA, CDR2 YSLEER. Trimming cost V 3 bases and J 10 bases; bases outside gene matches: 11. The CDR3 length is 17 residues. The CDR3: CASSHVAGTSGRNEQFF. As DNA, the CDR3 is TGCGCCAGCAGCCATGTCGCCGGGACTAGCGGGAGAAACGAGCAGTTCTTC.

The rearrangement joins TRBV28 to TRBJ2-5; D is ambiguous. Trimming took off 8 bases at V and 4 bases at J, with 11 bases between the two ends. Germline lookup yields CDR1 MDHEN and CDR2 SYDVKM. The CDR3 contains 12 residues. The CDR3 nucleotides read TGTGCCAGCGCGGCAGTCCGAGAGACCCAGTACTTC. This gives the protein CASAAVRETQYF. Together with reference TRBV28 and TRBJ2-5, the CDR3 gives the full variable domain: DVKVTQSSRYLVKRTGEKVFLECVQDMDHENMFWYRQDPGLGLRLIYFSYDVKMKEKGDIPEGYSVSREKKERFSLILESASTNQTSMYLCASAAVRETQYFGPGTRLLVL.

This sequence joins TRBV4-3 and TRBJ2-5; no clear D. TRBJ2-7 matches the DNA end more closely, so the J call is doubtful. Germline V gene lookup returns CDR1 LGHNA and CDR2 YSLEER. The CDR3 totals 13 residues. The CDR3 DNA reads as TGCGCCAGCAGCCAAGAACGAGGTTACGAGCAGTACTTC. Protein: CASSQERGYEQYF.

In DNA, the CDR3 is TGTGCCAGCAGCCATGGACAGTTCGAGATTGACACTGAAGCTTTCTTT. Its protein is CASSHGQFEIDTEAFF. The rearrangement links TRBV27 to TRBJ1-1; D is possibly TRBD1 (6 bases). V lost 6 bases and J lost 3, with 20 bases in between. There are 16 residues in the CDR3. Germline V gene lookup returns CDR1 MNHEY and CDR2 SMNVEV (reference sequence).

The chain employs TRBV11-2 and TRBJ2-7; 8 nucleotides line up with TRBD2. Trimming removed 5 bases from V and 6 bases from J; junction bases left unmatched: 9. CDR1 and CDR2 (germline): SGHAT, FQNNGV. CDR3 length: 14 amino acids. The CDR3 region is CASSLMDGGGEQYF. The CDR3 nucleotides read TGTGCCAGCAGCCTAATGGACGGGGGGGGCGAGCAGTACTTC.

The rearrangement links TRBV15 to TRBJ2-5, with TRBD2 matching over 15 bases. J was trimmed by 6 bases and V by 5 bases; bases with no gene match: 7. Looked up from germline, CDR1 is LNHNV and CDR2 is YYDKDF (reference sequence). The CDR3 contains 16 residues. CDR3 residues: CATSPPGTSGRKTQYF. CDR3 nucleotide sequence: TGTGCCACCAGCCCTCCCGGGACTAGCGGGAGGAAGACCCAGTACTTC.

The chain links TRBV25-1 to TRBJ2-1; 9 nucleotides agree with TRBD1. V trimming: 7 bases; J trimming: 5 bases; junction bases outside the gene matches: 12. The germline V gene has CDR1 MGHDK and CDR2 SYGVNS. CDR3 length: 16 amino acids. The CDR3 reads CASIVEDRGGDNEQFF. CDR3 sequence (DNA): TGTGCCAGCATTGTGGAGGACAGGGGCGGGGACAATGAGCAGTTCTTC.

The chain joins TRBV6-6 to TRBJ2-5; D ambiguous. The better agreement between TRBJ2-7 and the DNA end casts doubt on the J call. Per the germline V gene, CDR1 is MNHNY and CDR2 is SVGAGI (reference sequence). This CDR3 is built from 11 residues. Here the CDR3 reads CASIVVYEQYF. As DNA, the CDR3 is TGTGCCAGCATCGTCGTGTACGAGCAGTACTTC.

The chain uses TRBV7-2 and TRBJ1-5; D gene ambiguous. The CDR3 spans 13 residues. Germline V gives CDR1 SGHTA, CDR2 FQGNSA. The V and J ends lost 5 bases and 9 bases respectively, with 14 bases between them. This CDR3 is CASSRTGKVPQHF. In nucleotides, the CDR3 is TGTGCCAGCAGCCGGACGGGGAAAGTGCCCCAGCATTTT.

The V call is TRBV27, the J call TRBJ1-2, with 10 bases identical to TRBD1. V lost 6 bases, J lost 7 bases, and 5 bases stayed unmatched. The V gene's germline CDR1 is MNHEY and CDR2 SMNVEV (reference sequence). The CDR3 consists of 13 residues. The CDR3 bases are TGTGCCAGCAGGATCGGACAGGGGGGTGGCTACACCTTC. As protein: CASRIGQGGGYTF.